This T cell receptor (beta chain) was sequenced during a study of OX40 agonist ivuxolimab in advanced cancers. Overall study context: The group had a mean age of roughly 65 years, ranged from about 20 to 79, and was around 82% male. Of the participants, around 39% had some prior anti-PD-1, anti-PD-L1 or anti-CTLA-4 therapy, which was allowed. The study's findings and limits: Researchers report that CD8+ T cells had, on average, more expanded clones than CD4+.

Profiling relied on immunoSEQ multiplex PCR, and the TCRdb table lists in-frame clones only, not all of them. The sample includes over 100,000 clones, around nine tenths of them seen just once. As to this clone: Its antigen is unidentified.

CDR1 is SEHNR and CDR2 is FQNEAQ in the germline V gene (reference sequence). The CDR3 is made up of 14 amino acids. V was cut by 2 bases and J by 5 bases, with 10 bases left in between. The sample in question was CD4+ or CD8+ T cells sorted from blood, obtained in a trial of the OX40 agonist ivuxolimab. This receptor was identified in an adult with an advanced solid tumor such as melanoma, head and neck, liver or kidney cancer. This chain joins TRBV7-9 and TRBJ2-1; D call uncertain. CDR3 residues: CASSLRTTNNEQFF. DNA of the CDR3: TGTGCCAGCAGCTTAAGAACTACCAACAATGAGCAGTTCTTC.